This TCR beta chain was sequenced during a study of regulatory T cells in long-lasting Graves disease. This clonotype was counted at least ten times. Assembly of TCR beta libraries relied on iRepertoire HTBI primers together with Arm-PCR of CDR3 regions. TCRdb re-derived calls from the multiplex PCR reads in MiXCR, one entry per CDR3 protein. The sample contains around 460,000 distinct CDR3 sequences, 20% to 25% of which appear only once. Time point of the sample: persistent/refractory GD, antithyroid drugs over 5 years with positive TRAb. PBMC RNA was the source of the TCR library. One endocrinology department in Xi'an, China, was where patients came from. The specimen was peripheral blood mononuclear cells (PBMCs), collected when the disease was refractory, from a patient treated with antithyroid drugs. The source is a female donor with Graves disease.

CDR3 region: CASSERGWFGTGSAYEQYF. For the CDR3, the DNA is TGTGCCAGCAGTGAAAGGGGGTGGTTCGGGACAGGGAGCGCCTACGAGCAGTACTTC. V gene TRBV2 combines with J gene TRBJ2-7, with 9 bases identical to TRBD1. The germline V gene encodes CDR1 SNHLY and CDR2 FYNNEI. The CDR3 covers 19 residues. Losses at the gene ends were 2 bases for V and 2 bases for J; bases not matched to a gene: 16. The complete variable domain, with remaining parts taken from reference TRBV2 and TRBJ2-7, reads EPEVTQTPSHQVTQMGQEVILRCVPISNHLYFYWYRQILGQKVEFLVSFYNNEISEKSEIFDDQFSVERPDGSNFTLKIRSTKLEDSAMYFCASSERGWFGTGSAYEQYFGPGTRLTVT.